Shown below are 29 T cell receptor beta chains from a single sample sequenced in a study of control samples from healthy donors and cancer patients. The repertoire was sequenced with immunoSEQ multiplex PCR; TCRdb's copy has only in-frame clones and lacks some. The data show over 50,000 clones, with over 70% seen just once and around a tenth held by the top ten. Sequenced material: blood. All receptors derive from a man between 65 and 85 years old in good health.

This chain connects TRBV11-2 to TRBJ1-2; a possible D gene is TRBD1 (6 bases). Trimming removed 2 bases at V and 7 bases at J, with 14 bases between. Looked up from germline, CDR1 is SGHAT and CDR2 is FQNNGV. This CDR3 has 14 amino acids. The CDR3 sequence is CASSLTGGLTGYTF. DNA of the CDR3: TGTGCCAGCAGCTTAACTGGGGGGCTAACTGGCTACACCTTC.

The gene calls are TRBV3-1 (or the pseudogene TRBV3-2) and TRBJ1-4; 9 positions agree with TRBD1. The V gene end was trimmed by 4 bases and the J gene end by 4 bases; junction bases not matched to a gene: 19. Germline lookup yields CDR1 LGHDT and CDR2 YNNKEL (reference sequence). The CDR3 runs to 20 residues. The CDR3 region has the DNA TGTGCCAGCAGCCGCGAAACGCACCGGGACAGGGTAGACCATAATGAAAAACTGTTTTTT. It specifies CASSRETHRDRVDHNEKLFF.

On this clone: The sample contains more than one DNA sequence encoding this CDR3. The chain couples TRBV2 to TRBJ1-1; D is undetermined. Germline-derived CDR1 and CDR2 are SNHLY and FYNNEI. Trimming took 4 bases from V and 1 from J, leaving 7 bases between them. This CDR3 comprises 13 residues. The chain's CDR3 is CASSGTANTEAFF. DNA for the CDR3: TGTGCCAGCAGTGGGACCGCGAACACTGAAGCTTTCTTT.

The chain employs TRBV7-8 and TRBJ1-2; 8 positions agree with TRBD1. This CDR3 has 13 residues. Germline CDR1 and CDR2: SGHVS and FQNEAQ. Trimming removed 5 bases from V and 2 bases from J; junction bases left unmatched: 1. The CDR3 region has the DNA TGTGCCAGCAGCGGGGACAGGAACTATGGCTACACCTTC. Protein: CASSGDRNYGYTF.

This rearrangement joins TRBV7-8 to TRBJ2-2; no firm D call. The CDR3 totals 15 residues. V gave up 5 bases and J gave up 4 bases, with 14 bases separating them. From germline, CDR1 is SGHVS and CDR2 FQNEAQ. The chain's CDR3 is CASSPMGQRTGELFF. The CDR3 DNA follows: TGTGCCAGCAGCCCCATGGGCCAACGCACCGGGGAGCTGTTTTTT.

CDR3 DNA: TGCAGCGTTGGAGATGGACCAGATACGCAGTATTTT. Encoded protein: CSVGDGPDTQYF. The gene calls are TRBV29-1 and TRBJ2-3; D unclear. The V and J ends lost 4 bases and 4 bases respectively, with 9 bases between them. The CDR3 runs to 12 residues. Germline CDR1 SQVTM, CDR2 ANQGSEA.

The rearrangement joins TRBV6-5 to TRBJ2-6; D is unresolved. Germline V gene sequence: CDR1 MNHEY, CDR2 SVGAGI. Deletions cut 8 bases from V and 1 base from J, with 9 bases between. The CDR3 spans 14 residues. The CDR3, as DNA: TGTGCCAGCTACGAAGGATCTGGGGCCAACGTCCTGACTTTC. The encoded protein is CASYEGSGANVLTF.

The chain employs TRBV13 and TRBJ2-7, with D possibly being TRBD1 (6 bases). The CDR3 is 12 amino acids. Trimming stripped 3 bases from V and 5 bases from J, with 8 bases between. The germline V gene has CDR1 PRHDT and CDR2 FYEKMQ (reference sequence). The CDR3 sequence: CASSFGQNEQYF. CDR3 coding DNA: TGTGCCAGCAGCTTCGGACAGAACGAGCAGTACTTC.

This clone was counted a few times. V usage is TRBV24-1 and J usage is TRBJ1-4; D ambiguous. V gave up 5 bases and J gave up 7 bases, with 7 bases separating them. CDR1 and CDR2 (germline): KGHDR, SFDVKD. The CDR3 runs to 12 residues. The CDR3 sequence is CATSGEGEKLFF. In nucleotides, the CDR3 is TGTGCCACCAGTGGGGAAGGTGAAAAACTGTTTTTT.

This chain links TRBV5-1 with TRBJ1-1; D is unclear. Germline lookup yields CDR1 SGHRS and CDR2 YFSETQ. This CDR3 has 13 residues. Trimming stripped 0 bases from V and 6 bases from J, with 9 bases between. CDR3 amino acids: CASSLAYLSEAFF. The CDR3 coding sequence is TGCGCCAGCAGCTTGGCCTATCTGTCTGAAGCTTTCTTT.

This rearrangement joins TRBV2 to TRBJ1-1; no clear D. The CDR3 spans 16 residues. V was cut by 1 base and J by 1 base, with 13 bases left in between. In germline, CDR1 is SNHLY, CDR2 FYNNEI. CDR3 sequence (DNA): TGTGCCAGCAGTGAAGGAACGGGTTTTACGAACACTGAAGCTTTCTTT. This translates into CASSEGTGFTNTEAFF.

This clone appeared once. The V gene is TRBV5-1, the J gene TRBJ2-3; tentative D call: TRBD1 (5 bases). Trimming removed 4 bases at V and 2 bases at J, with 14 bases between. From germline, CDR1 is SGHRS and CDR2 YFSETQ. CDR3 length equals 15 residues. CDR3 protein: CASSRWGSNTDTQYF. The CDR3, as DNA: TGCGCCAGCAGCCGTTGGGGCAGCAACACAGATACGCAGTATTTT.

J is TRBJ2-7 and V is TRBV6-5; D gene uncertain. Germline CDR1 and CDR2: MNHEY and SVGAGI. Trimming took 8 bases from V and 4 from J, leaving 9 bases between them. CDR3 length: 11 amino acids. The CDR3 DNA follows: TGTGCCAGCCGAAACGAGTACGAGCAGTACTTC. This sequence encodes CASRNEYEQYF.

The chain employs TRBV19 and TRBJ2-2, with 7 bases identical to TRBD1. There are 15 residues in the CDR3. V gave up 2 bases and J gave up 6 bases; unmatched junction bases: 6. Germline lookup yields CDR1 LNHDA and CDR2 SQIVND (reference sequence). The CDR3 loop reads CASSISSQGAGELFF. As DNA, the CDR3 is TGTGCCAGTAGTATATCAAGCCAGGGGGCCGGGGAGCTGTTTTTT.

The chain is built from TRBV18 and TRBJ1-1; D may be TRBD1 (5 bases). V lost 5 bases and J 5 bases, leaving 21 bases between the germline ends. The CDR3 covers 16 residues. Germline CDR1 and CDR2: KGHSH and LQKENI. The CDR3 nucleotides read TGTGCCAGCTCATTACAGGAGAGTAGGAGTGGGACTGAAGCTTTCTTT. Its translation: CASSLQESRSGTEAFF.

In its sample, this clone was seen a few times. J is TRBJ2-6 and V is TRBV24-1; 11 positions agree with TRBD1. Germline CDR1 reads KGHDR; CDR2 reads SFDVKD. CDR3 length equals 19 residues. V gave up 4 bases and J gave up 0 bases; unmatched junction bases: 7. The CDR3 protein is CATSDPGGTGGSGANVLTF. The CDR3 DNA reads as TGTGCCACCAGTGACCCGGGAGGGACAGGGGGCTCTGGGGCCAACGTCCTGACTTTC.

The chain carries TRBV4-2 and TRBJ2-7, with D possibly TRBD1 on 5 matching bases. CDR1 is LGHNA, CDR2 YNFKEQ, per germline. V was clipped by 3 bases and J by 6 bases, with 9 bases between them. The CDR3 extends over 12 amino acids. The CDR3 nucleotides are TGTGCCAGCAGCCAGGACAACGTCGAGCAGTACTTC. The encoded protein is CASSQDNVEQYF.

This chain connects TRBV23-1 to TRBJ2-1; TRBD2 aligns across 11 bases. TRBV23-1 falls under the ORF class, with uncertain function. Trimming at V came to 0 bases and at J to 4 bases, leaving 11 bases not matched to a gene. This CDR3 spans 19 amino acids. This chain's CDR3 is CASSQSGASGGSEYNEQFF. The CDR3 DNA is TGCGCCAGCAGTCAATCGGGTGCTAGCGGGGGGTCCGAGTACAATGAGCAGTTCTTC.

This rearrangement joins TRBV6-1 to TRBJ2-2; TRBD1 is a possible D gene (6 bases). Trimming took off 2 bases at V and 6 bases at J, with 13 bases between the two ends. This CDR3 has 15 residues. Germline V gene data show CDR1 as MNHNS and CDR2 as SASEGT. CDR3 in amino acids: CASSELTPGAGELFF. DNA of the CDR3: TGTGCCAGCAGTGAATTGACCCCAGGGGCCGGGGAGCTGTTTTTT.

The genes are TRBV2 and TRBJ2-2, with D unclear. The V and J ends lost 4 bases and 2 bases respectively, with 5 bases between them. The germline V gene has CDR1 SNHLY and CDR2 FYNNEI. The CDR3 is made up of 13 amino acids. CDR3 DNA sequence: TGTGCCAGCAGTGCGGATAACACCGGGGAGCTGTTTTTT. Amino acids: CASSADNTGELFF.

V gene TRBV5-1 combines with J gene TRBJ2-2; no clear D. V dropped 0 bases and J dropped 5 bases, with 17 bases sitting between them. This CDR3 has 17 residues. Germline CDR1 SGHRS, CDR2 YFSETQ. The CDR3 here is CASSLVLTGTGTGELFF. In DNA form, the CDR3 reads TGCGCCAGCAGCTTGGTTCTGACGGGCACCGGGACCGGGGAGCTGTTTTTT.

The V and J genes are TRBV12-5 and TRBJ1-5; D not resolved. The CDR3 runs 13 residues. Germline CDR1 and CDR2: LGHNT and FRNRAP. Deletions cut 2 bases from V and 4 bases from J, with 6 bases between. The CDR3 loop is CASGLTENQPQHF. The CDR3, as DNA: TGTGCTAGTGGTTTGACAGAGAATCAGCCCCAGCATTTT.

This clone turned up a few times. The chain employs TRBV5-1 and TRBJ1-6; D is unclear. V was trimmed by 2 bases and J by 7 bases, leaving 10 bases between them. Germline-derived CDR1 and CDR2 are SGHRS and YFSETQ. CDR3 length equals 14 residues. The CDR3 nucleotides read TGCGCCAGCAGCTTAGGAGTGGAGAATTCACCCCTCCACTTT. Translating gives CASSLGVENSPLHF.

This chain joins TRBV19 and TRBJ2-4; D perhaps matches TRBD1 (6 bases). The CDR3 is 16 amino acids. V lost 6 bases and J lost 2, with 17 bases in between. Germline lookup yields CDR1 LNHDA and CDR2 SQIVND (reference sequence). The CDR3 DNA sequence: TGTGCCAGTAGCGCCTACAGGGACACGTCCAAAAACATTCAGTACTTC. It is translated as CASSAYRDTSKNIQYF.

The J gene is TRBJ1-3, the V gene TRBV6-5; the D is unclear. From germline, CDR1 is MNHEY and CDR2 SVGAGI. V was shortened by 6 bases and J by 1 base, with 1 base between the two germline ends. The length of the CDR3 is 11 residues. The CDR3 DNA is TGTGCCAGCAGATCTGGAAACACCATATATTTT. This gives the protein CASRSGNTIYF.

CDR3 in DNA: TGTGCCAGCAGTTTATCTTTTTGGGCTCAAACCTACGAGCAGTACTTC. Translation: CASSLSFWAQTYEQYF. The V gene is TRBV28, the J gene TRBJ2-7; D remains ambiguous. Trimming shortened V by 1 base and J by 2 bases, and 15 bases separated the two germline ends. The CDR3 is 16 residues long. CDR1 is MDHEN and CDR2 is SYDVKM in the germline V gene.

As concerns this clone: The sample has other DNA sequences that encode this CDR3 too. The V and J genes are TRBV5-1 and TRBJ2-1; TRBD1 aligns across 7 bases. There are 15 residues in the CDR3. Unmatched junction bases numbered 4, after V lost 4 bases and J lost 0 bases. Per the germline V gene, CDR1 is SGHRS and CDR2 is YFSETQ. CDR3 region: CASSPGQTSYNEQFF. Written as DNA, the CDR3 is TGCGCCAGCAGCCCGGGACAGACCTCCTACAATGAGCAGTTCTTC.

The chain joins TRBV2 to TRBJ2-7; 8 nucleotides match TRBD1. The CDR3 length is 14 residues. Germline V gene sequence: CDR1 SNHLY, CDR2 FYNNEI. V gave up 7 bases and J gave up 3 bases; unmatched junction bases: 8. This CDR3 is CASKGQGLSYEQYF. In DNA, the CDR3 is TGTGCCAGCAAAGGACAGGGTTTGAGCTACGAGCAGTACTTC.

The V call is TRBV5-5, the J call TRBJ1-6; perhaps TRBD1 as D (5 bases). The CDR3 loop spans 13 amino acids. V dropped 4 bases and J dropped 7 bases, with 9 bases sitting between them. In germline, CDR1 is SGHKS, CDR2 YYEKEE (reference sequence). CDR3: CASSGTTNSPLHF. DNA for the CDR3: TGTGCCAGCAGCGGGACTACGAATTCACCCCTCCACTTT.